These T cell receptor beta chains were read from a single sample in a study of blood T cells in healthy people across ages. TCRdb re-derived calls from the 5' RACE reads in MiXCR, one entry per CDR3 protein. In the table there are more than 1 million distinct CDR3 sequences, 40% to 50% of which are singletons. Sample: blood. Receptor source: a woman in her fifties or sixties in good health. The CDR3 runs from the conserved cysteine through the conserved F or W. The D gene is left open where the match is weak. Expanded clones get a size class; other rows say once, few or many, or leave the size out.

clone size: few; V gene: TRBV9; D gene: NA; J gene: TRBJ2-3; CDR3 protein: CASSVGGRSPSTDTQYF; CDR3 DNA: TGTGCCAGCAGCGTAGGGGGTCGCTCCCCTAGCACAGATACGCAGTATTTT
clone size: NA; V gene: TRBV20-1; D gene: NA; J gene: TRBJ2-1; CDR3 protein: CSARGLFLSSYNEQFF; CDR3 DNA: TGCAGTGCTAGAGGGCTCTTTCTTAGCTCCTACAATGAGCAGTTCTTC
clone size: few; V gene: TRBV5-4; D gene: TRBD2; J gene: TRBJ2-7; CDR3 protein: CASSPDGGRLNYEQYF; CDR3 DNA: TGTGCCAGCAGCCCGGACGGGGGGAGACTCAACTACGAGCAGTACTTC
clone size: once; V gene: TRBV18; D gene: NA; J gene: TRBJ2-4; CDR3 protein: CASSPPRGDFNEQYF; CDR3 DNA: TGTGCCAGCTCACCACCCAGGGGAGATTTCAATGAGCAGTACTTC
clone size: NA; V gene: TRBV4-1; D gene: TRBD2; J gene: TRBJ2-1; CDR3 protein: CASSQDDGTSSRVEFF; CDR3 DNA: TGCGCCAGCAGCCAAGATGATGGGACTAGCTCTAGGGTGGAGTTCTTC
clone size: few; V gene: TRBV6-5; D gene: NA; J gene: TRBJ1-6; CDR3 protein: CASSDSTGSSYNSPLHF; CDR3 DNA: TGTGCCAGCAGTGACTCTACGGGGAGCTCCTATAATTCACCCCTCCACTTT
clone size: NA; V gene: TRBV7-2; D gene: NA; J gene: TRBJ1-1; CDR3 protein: CASSFHTEAFF; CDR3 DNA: TGTGCCAGCAGCTTCCACACTGAAGCTTTCTTT
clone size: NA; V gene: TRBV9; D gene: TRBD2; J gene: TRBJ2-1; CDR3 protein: CASSVGAGDYNEQFF; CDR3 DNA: TGTGCCAGCAGCGTAGGAGCGGGGGATTACAATGAGCAGTTCTTC
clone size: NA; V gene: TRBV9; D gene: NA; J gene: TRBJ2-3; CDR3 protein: CASGVSTGGTDTQYF; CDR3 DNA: TGTGCCAGCGGCGTCTCGACAGGCGGCACAGATACGCAGTATTTT
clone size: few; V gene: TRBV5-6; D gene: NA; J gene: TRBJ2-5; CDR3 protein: CASSLTAVQETQYF; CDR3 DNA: TGTGCCAGCAGCTTGACCGCCGTCCAAGAGACCCAGTACTTC
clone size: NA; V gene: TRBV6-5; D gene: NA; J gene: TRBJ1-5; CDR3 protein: CASSWERGVQPQHF; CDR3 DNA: TGTGCCAGCAGTTGGGAGCGGGGGGTTCAGCCCCAGCATTTT